What follows are 4 T cell receptor beta chains derived from one specimen sequenced in a study of regulatory T cells in long-lasting Graves disease. This sample's time point: newly diagnosed GD, antithyroid drugs for less than 3 months. RNA extracted from PBMCs served as the sequencing template. iRepertoire HTBI primers and Arm-PCR of CDR3 regions built TCR beta libraries. TCRdb reprocessed the multiplex PCR reads with MiXCR, giving one entry per CDR3 protein. The data hold roughly 430,000 distinct CDR3 sequences, with over 15% observed a single time. In addition, the sample was reused for a study of T cells in Graves' hyperthyroidism and ophthalmopathy.

The material sequenced was peripheral blood mononuclear cells (PBMCs), taken at new diagnosis, from a patient treated with antithyroid drugs. These receptors were collected from a woman under 40 with Graves disease.

The J gene is TRBJ2-2, the V gene TRBV7-2; a possible D gene is TRBD1 (6 bases). Trimming cost V 2 bases and J 7 bases, with 14 bases left between them. The V gene's germline CDR1 is SGHTA and CDR2 FQGNSA. This CDR3 has 15 amino acids. This CDR3 is CASSLRTAHDGELFF. The CDR3, as DNA: TGTGCCAGCAGCTTAAGGACAGCTCATGACGGGGAGCTGTTTTTT.

This chain links TRBV10-3 with TRBJ2-4; 7 nucleotides align to TRBD1. The CDR3 has 14 amino acids. The trim removed 0 bases at V and 13 bases at J, leaving 9 bases unmatched. Germline CDR1 ENHRY, CDR2 SYGVKD. Here the CDR3 reads CAISESQGDLRQYF. The CDR3 region has the DNA TGTGCCATCAGTGAGTCGCAGGGGGATCTCCGGCAGTACTTC.

The CDR3 coding sequence is TGTGCCATCAAAGCCGCTAGCAAAAATGAGCAGTTCTTC. Protein product: CAIKAASKNEQFF. The chain combines TRBV10-3 with TRBJ2-1, with a possible D match to TRBD2 (5 bases). CDR1 is ENHRY and CDR2 is SYGVKD in the germline V gene. Deletions cut 7 bases from V and 7 bases from J, with 14 bases between. The CDR3 totals 13 residues.

This clonotype was recorded at least ten times. Sequence at one end of the junction differs from germline and may be a read error. This sequence joins TRBV3-1 and TRBJ1-3; D is uncertain. Germline values: CDR1 LGHDT, CDR2 YNNKEL (reference sequence). The CDR3 sequence is 13 residues long. The CDR3 coding sequence is TGTGCCAGCAGGCAAGGAGCTGGAAACACCATATATTTT. Protein sequence: CASRQGAGNTIYF. The whole variable domain, remainder taken from reference TRBV3-1 and TRBJ1-3, is DTAVSQTPKYLVTQMGNDKSIKCEQNLGHDTMYWYKQDSKKFLKIMFSYNNKELIINETVPNRFSPKSPDKAHLNLHINSLELGDSAVYFCASRQGAGNTIYFGEGSWLTVV.